The 2 T cell receptor beta chains presented below share a single source sample, sequenced in a study of Graves' ophthalmopathy and Graves' hyperthyroidism (dated by TCRdb to about 2018). The run used an Illumina HiSeq 2000. TCR beta CDR3 regions were amplified from RNA transcripts for repertoire sequencing. HTBI primers and the Qiagen OneStep RT-PCR kit were used in a first-round RT-PCR, which was followed by a second-round multiplex PCR, size selection and purification. Through fastp at Q25 and MiXCR, TCRdb rebuilt clones from the public reads, retaining in-frame beta chains. Duplicate CDR3 protein sequences are folded into a single record with the most common DNA and genes. The table for this sample lists approximately 500,000 distinct CDR3 sequences; approximately 15% of them were counted only once. 8% to 10% of the sample is held by the ten biggest clonotypes. Sequencing used blood. These TCRs come from a woman in her twenties or thirties with Graves' ophthalmopathy. Donor details come from another sample of the same person, matched by shared clones.

This clonotype was picked up a small number of times. The V and J genes are TRBV6-1 and TRBJ1-1; 8 bases line up with TRBD1. The CDR3 is 15 amino acids. CDR1 and CDR2 from the germline V gene are MNHNS and SASEGT. The trim removed 8 bases at V and 1 base at J, leaving 9 bases unmatched. CDR3 region: CASAENRGENTEAFF. Here the CDR3 DNA reads TGTGCCAGCGCTGAAAACAGGGGGGAGAACACTGAAGCTTTCTTT.

In regard to this clonotype: This may be a read error, as it is one base from a much larger clone. J is TRBJ2-7 and V is TRBV19, with D possibly called TRBD1 or TRBD2 (7 bases each). Germline assignment: CDR1 LNHDA and CDR2 SQIVND (reference sequence). The CDR3 is 15 residues long. V shed 8 bases and J shed 4 bases, with 21 bases lying between them. CDR3 residues: CASRRGYRGGYEQYF. The CDR3 DNA follows: TGTGCCAGTCGTAGAGGATACAGGGGAGGGTACGAGCAGTACTTC.